The 17 T cell receptor beta chains reported below all come from one sample, sequenced in a study of T cell responses to AZD1222 COVID-19 vaccine. Generated by immunoSEQ multiplex PCR, the TCRdb table keeps only in-frame clones and is missing some. Of some 200,000 clones in the sample, just under 90% were seen once. The source material was peripheral blood, sampled on day 0 of AZD1222 vaccination. The receptors were sampled from an adult in good health.

For the CDR3, the DNA is TGTGCCAGCAGCACATCTAGCGGGGGGGCTGAAATCCGTAATGAGCAGTTCTTC. It codes for CASSTSSGGAEIRNEQFF. V usage is TRBV4-2 and J usage is TRBJ2-1; 12 nucleotides align to TRBD2. Germline V gives CDR1 LGHNA, CDR2 YNFKEQ. This CDR3 region has 18 residues. V trimming: 5 bases; J trimming: 7 bases; junction bases outside the gene matches: 15.

In nucleotides, the CDR3 is TGTGCCAGCAGCTCACTAGCGGGGGGTTCCTACAATGAGCAGTTCTTC. Amino acid sequence: CASSSLAGGSYNEQFF. The chain links TRBV5-6 to TRBJ2-1, with 12 bases that match TRBD2. Trimming cost V 3 bases and J 1 base; bases outside gene matches: 2. This CDR3 comprises 16 residues. Germline CDR1 SGHDT, CDR2 YYEEEE. The variable domain in full, completed from reference TRBV5-6 and TRBJ2-1, reads DAGVTQSPTHLIKTRGQQVTLRCSPKSGHDTVSWYQQALGQGPQFIFQYYEEEERQRGNFPDRFSGHQFPNYSSELNVNALLLGDSALYLCASSSLAGGSYNEQFFGPGTRLTVL.

This chain joins TRBV28 and TRBJ2-7; maybe TRBD2 (5 bases). This CDR3 comprises 13 residues. CDR1 is MDHEN, CDR2 SYDVKM, per germline. V dropped 7 bases and J dropped 3 bases, with 13 bases sitting between them. CDR3 sequence: CASTLVRDYEQYF. In DNA, the CDR3 is TGTGCCAGCACCCTAGTGAGGGACTACGAGCAGTACTTC. Filled out from reference TRBV28 and TRBJ2-7, the complete variable domain reads DVKVTQSSRYLVKRTGEKVFLECVQDMDHENMFWYRQDPGLGLRLIYFSYDVKMKEKGDIPEGYSVSREKKERFSLILESASTNQTSMYLCASTLVRDYEQYFGPGTRLTVT.

This clone was seen only a few times. This chain joins TRBV27 and TRBJ2-2; perhaps D is TRBD1 or TRBD2 (6 bases each). The germline gives CDR1 MNHEY, CDR2 SMNVEV (reference sequence). This CDR3 spans 17 amino acids. The ends were cut back, 1 base at V and 7 bases at J, with 19 bases in the middle. The CDR3 region has the DNA TGTGCCAGCAGTTTATATGGGGGGCGAGGACAAGGCGGGGAGCTGTTTTTT. Its protein is CASSLYGGRGQGGELFF.

The rearrangement uses TRBV9 and TRBJ2-3; weak D call: TRBD2 (5 bases). Per germline, CDR1 SGDLS and CDR2 YYNGEE. V lost 4 bases and J lost 6, with 18 bases in between. The CDR3 covers 15 residues. The CDR3 DNA sequence: TGTGCCAGCAGCCTCGCGGGTCATGGGGTGGATACGCAGTATTTT. Translation gives CASSLAGHGVDTQYF.

The V call is TRBV6-2 or TRBV6-3, the J call TRBJ1-5, with no clear D. Per the germline V gene, CDR1 is MNHEY and CDR2 is SVGEGT. The CDR3 runs 17 residues. V was pared by 4 bases and J by 0 bases, with 16 bases between. CDR3 DNA: TGTGCCAGCAGTTCTGTCGGAAGTACCCTTAGCAATCAGCCCCAGCATTTT. This translates into CASSSVGSTLSNQPQHF.

The V and J genes are TRBV20-1 and TRBJ2-7; tentatively, D is TRBD2 (5 bases). Germline-derived CDR1 and CDR2 are DFQATT and SNEGSKA (reference sequence). The V gene lost 6 bases and the J gene lost 7 bases, with 7 bases spanning the gap. The CDR3 covers 9 residues. The CDR3 sequence is CSASGEQYF. The CDR3 DNA is TGCAGTGCCTCGGGGGAGCAGTACTTC.

The chain joins TRBV7-8 to TRBJ2-1; a possible D gene is TRBD1 (8 bases). Trimming stripped 5 bases from V and 2 bases from J, with 13 bases between. This CDR3 comprises 15 residues. Germline V lookup: CDR1 SGHVS, CDR2 FQNEAQ. CDR3 bases: TGTGCCAGCAGCAGACAGGGGACTACCTACAATGAGCAGTTCTTC. Translation gives CASSRQGTTYNEQFF.

CDR3 nucleotide sequence: TGTGCCAGCCAGAGCGGGACAGGGGTTTACGAGCAGTACTTC. Its protein is CASQSGTGVYEQYF. The gene calls are TRBV2 and TRBJ2-7, with TRBD1 matching 10 bases. V shed 8 bases, J shed 4 bases, and the junction held 8 bases outside the gene matches. Germline V gene sequence: CDR1 SNHLY, CDR2 FYNNEI. The CDR3 consists of 14 residues.

The V call is TRBV5-5, the J call TRBJ2-2; D call uncertain. Germline V gives CDR1 SGHKS, CDR2 YYEKEE (reference sequence). V shed 0 bases and J shed 5 bases, with 11 bases lying between them. This CDR3 region has 15 residues. The CDR3 nucleotides read TGTGCCAGCAGCTTGGAACCGTCATCTACCGGGGAGCTGTTTTTT. Its protein is CASSLEPSSTGELFF.

V and J are TRBV5-1 and TRBJ2-2, with D unclear. Per the germline V gene, CDR1 is SGHRS and CDR2 is YFSETQ. Trimming removed 4 bases at V and 6 bases at J, with 13 bases between. This CDR3 is 14 amino acids long. The CDR3 region is CASSDGDWAGELFF. In DNA, the CDR3 is TGCGCCAGCAGCGATGGAGACTGGGCCGGGGAGCTGTTTTTT.

The chain combines TRBV4-1 with TRBJ1-4, with 7 positions matching TRBD1. This CDR3 comprises 15 residues. With V trimmed by 1 base and J by 7 bases, 6 bases remained unmatched. Germline loops: CDR1 MGHRA, CDR2 YSYEKL. DNA of the CDR3: TGCGCCAGCAGCCAAGTCGGGACAGTTTCTGAAAAACTGTTTTTT. Its translation is CASSQVGTVSEKLFF.

This rearrangement joins TRBV6-5 to TRBJ1-2; 7 positions agree with TRBD1. Germline lookup yields CDR1 MNHEY and CDR2 SVGAGI. The CDR3 sequence is 14 residues long. V was pared by 2 bases and J by 4 bases, with 4 bases of the junction left unmatched. CDR3 bases: TGTGCCAGCAGTTACGCCGGGACAGTCTATGGCTACACCTTC. As protein: CASSYAGTVYGYTF.

This sequence joins TRBV30 and TRBJ2-1; D may be TRBD2 (6 bases). Germline CDR1 and CDR2: GTSNPN and SVGIG (reference sequence). Trimming left V 2 bases short and J 13 bases short, with 12 bases between. CDR3 length: 11 amino acids. CDR3 amino acids: CAWSLRGSQFF. In DNA form, the CDR3 reads TGTGCCTGGAGTCTACGGGGGAGCCAGTTCTTC. Full variable domain (missing parts from reference TRBV30 and TRBJ2-1): SQTIHQWPATLVQPVGSPLSLECTVEGTSNPNLYWYRQAAGRGLQLLFYSVGIGQISSEVPQNLSASRPQDRQFILSSKKLLLSDSGFYLCAWSLRGSQFFGPGTRLTVL.

The gene calls are TRBV3-1 (or the pseudogene TRBV3-2) and TRBJ2-7, with D perhaps given as TRBD1 or TRBD2 (6 bases each). This CDR3 contains 17 residues. CDR1 and CDR2 from the germline V gene are LGHDT and YNNKEL (reference sequence). Trimming removed 0 bases from V and 2 bases from J, with 17 bases in between. In nucleotides, the CDR3 is TGTGCCAGCAGCCAAGATCTAGGGGGGCACATGACCTACGAGCAGTACTTC. Its protein is CASSQDLGGHMTYEQYF.

This rearrangement joins TRBV5-4 to TRBJ2-7; TRBD2 agrees at 14 bases. With 3 bases clipped from V and 4 bases from J, the junction kept 6 bases outside the gene matches. CDR1 is SGHNT and CDR2 is YYREEE in the germline V gene (reference sequence). The CDR3 runs 16 residues. CDR3 coding DNA: TGTGCCAGCAGCTGGGGACTAGCGGGGGCCAATTACGAGCAGTACTTC. Encoded protein: CASSWGLAGANYEQYF.

This clone was detected once. The chain carries TRBV6-5 and TRBJ2-7; D possibly corresponds to TRBD1 (5 bases). The CDR3 loop spans 13 amino acids. The V end was cut by 2 bases, the J end by 4 bases, with 9 bases between. Germline CDR1 MNHEY, CDR2 SVGAGI. The DNA for the CDR3 is TGTGCCAGCAGTTACGACAGACAATACGAGCAGTACTTC. Translating gives CASSYDRQYEQYF.